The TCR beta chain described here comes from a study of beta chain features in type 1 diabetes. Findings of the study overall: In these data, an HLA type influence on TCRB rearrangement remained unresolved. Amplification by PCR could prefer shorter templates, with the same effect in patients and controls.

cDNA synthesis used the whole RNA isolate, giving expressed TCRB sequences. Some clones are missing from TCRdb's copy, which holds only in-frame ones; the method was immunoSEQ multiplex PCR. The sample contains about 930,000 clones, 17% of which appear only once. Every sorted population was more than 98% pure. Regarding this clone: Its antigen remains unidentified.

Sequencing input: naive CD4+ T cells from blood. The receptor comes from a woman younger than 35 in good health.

As DNA, the CDR3 is TGCGCCAGCAGCATTGGGACAGGGGGCAGTCGTGGCTACACCTTC. Translation: CASSIGTGGSRGYTF. The chain joins TRBV4-1 to TRBJ1-2; 12 bases are a match to TRBD1. Germline lookup yields CDR1 MGHRA and CDR2 YSYEKL. This CDR3 has 15 residues. The J segment lost 7 bases and the V segment lost 5 bases, leaving 8 bases of the junction unmatched.